One and the same sample provided the 10 T cell receptor beta chains below, sequenced in a study of shared clonotypes between healthy human individuals. As defined, naive CD8 cells were CD45RO-negative and positively selected for CCR7, with terminally differentiated effector memory CD45RA+ cells excluded. Method: immunoSEQ multiplex PCR; TCRdb's copy keeps in-frame clones and lacks some. The table has about 2 million clones, less than 95% seen once. Material for sequencing was naive CD8+ T cells sorted from blood. Source of these receptors: a man younger than 30 in good health.

This sequence joins TRBV5-8 and TRBJ2-2; 7 bases are a match to TRBD1. Trimming cost V 0 bases and J 3 bases; bases outside gene matches: 8. Germline V gene sequence: CDR1 SGHTS, CDR2 YDEGEE. The CDR3 contains 17 residues. CDR3 protein: CASSLVAGTDYTGELFF. In nucleotides, the CDR3 is TGTGCCAGCAGCTTGGTGGCTGGGACAGATTACACCGGGGAGCTGTTTTTT.

This sequence joins TRBV28 and TRBJ2-5; D is perhaps TRBD1 or TRBD2 (5 bases each). This CDR3 has 15 amino acids. Per germline, CDR1 MDHEN and CDR2 SYDVKM. Trimming stripped 7 bases from V and 4 bases from J, with 19 bases between. Here the CDR3 DNA reads TGTGCCAGCACAGGCCGGGGCACAAATTTAGAGACCCAGTACTTC. Translation gives CASTGRGTNLETQYF. The full variable domain, in which reference TRBV28 and TRBJ2-5 provide the parts outside the CDR3, is DVKVTQSSRYLVKRTGEKVFLECVQDMDHENMFWYRQDPGLGLRLIYFSYDVKMKEKGDIPEGYSVSREKKERFSLILESASTNQTSMYLCASTGRGTNLETQYFGPGTRLLVL.

The chain carries TRBV27 and TRBJ2-1; D is possibly TRBD2 (7 bases). Germline lookup yields CDR1 MNHEY and CDR2 SMNVEV (reference sequence). Deletions cut 0 bases from V and 7 bases from J, with 16 bases between. The CDR3 is 16 residues long. This CDR3 is CASSLSYEGGRNEQFF. Written as DNA, the CDR3 is TGTGCCAGCAGTTTATCATACGAGGGGGGGCGAAATGAGCAGTTCTTC.

As to this clone: At the DNA level, this CDR3 is encoded by other sequences in the same sample as well. The chain is built from TRBV7-9 and TRBJ2-3; TRBD1 is a possible D gene (5 bases). Trimming cost V 3 bases and J 0 bases, with 10 bases left between them. This CDR3 contains 15 residues. Germline V gene lookup returns CDR1 SEHNR and CDR2 FQNEAQ (reference sequence). The CDR3 region has the DNA TGTGCCAGCAGCTTGTCGGACACCAGCACAGATACGCAGTATTTT. It codes for CASSLSDTSTDTQYF.

This sequence joins TRBV2 and TRBJ2-5, with TRBD2 as a possible D gene (5 bases). Germline CDR1 reads SNHLY; CDR2 reads FYNNEI. CDR3 length: 17 amino acids. The ends were cut back, 3 bases at V and 0 bases at J, with 17 bases in the middle. The CDR3 region is CASSEGVQLEYQETQYF. The CDR3 nucleotides read TGTGCCAGCAGTGAGGGCGTCCAACTAGAGTACCAAGAGACCCAGTACTTC.

The V gene is TRBV5-8, the J gene TRBJ2-7; 7 nucleotides line up with TRBD2. After removal of 0 bases from V and 2 bases from J, the junction contained 2 bases not matched to a gene. This CDR3 contains 14 residues. Germline CDR1 and CDR2: SGHTS and YDEGEE. CDR3 sequence (DNA): TGTGCCAGCAGCTTGGGACTAGCAACCTACGAGCAGTACTTC. It encodes CASSLGLATYEQYF.

The V call is TRBV4-1, the J call TRBJ2-1; 8 bases match TRBD2. The J segment lost 0 bases and the V segment lost 3 bases, leaving 16 bases of the junction unmatched. Per the germline V gene, CDR1 is MGHRA and CDR2 is YSYEKL. This CDR3 is built from 20 residues. Written as DNA, the CDR3 is TGCGCCAGCAGCCACCTACTTGCGGGAGGACCTCCTAGCTCCTACAATGAGCAGTTCTTC. Encoded protein: CASSHLLAGGPPSSYNEQFF.

The rearrangement joins TRBV4-1 to TRBJ1-1, with a weak D call TRBD1 (5 bases). Germline V gene sequence: CDR1 MGHRA, CDR2 YSYEKL. The CDR3 runs to 17 residues. V was shortened by 2 bases and J by 6 bases, with 22 bases between the two germline ends. The CDR3 DNA follows: TGCGCCAGCAGCCAATTAAAGGAGACAGCCAGGGAGCCTGAAGCTTTCTTT. Protein sequence: CASSQLKETAREPEAFF.

On this clone itself: The identical CDR3 is also encoded by other nucleotide sequences in the sample. The V and J genes are TRBV19 and TRBJ2-7, with 7 positions matching TRBD1. The CDR3 sequence is 13 residues long. V dropped 4 bases and J dropped 3; count of bases not matched to a gene: 3. In germline, CDR1 is LNHDA, CDR2 SQIVND (reference sequence). The CDR3 DNA is TGTGCCAGTAGTAACAGACAGGGCTACGAGCAGTACTTC. This sequence encodes CASSNRQGYEQYF. The variable domain in full, completed from reference TRBV19 and TRBJ2-7, reads DGGITQSPKYLFRKEGQNVTLSCEQNLNHDAMYWYRQDPGQGLRLIYYSQIVNDFQKGDIAEGYSVSREKKESFPLTVTSAQKNPTAFYLCASSNRQGYEQYFGPGTRLTVT.

The CDR3 protein is CASSFTGQPQHF. CDR3 bases: TGTGCCAGCAGCTTCACCGGTCAGCCCCAGCATTTT. The chain carries TRBV7-9 and TRBJ1-5; no firm D call. The V gene lost 3 bases and the J gene lost 6 bases, with 6 bases spanning the gap. CDR3 length: 12 amino acids. Germline loops: CDR1 SEHNR, CDR2 FQNEAQ (reference sequence).